This T cell receptor (beta chain) was sequenced during a study of CD8+ T cells in alopecia areata. Study results and limitations: When scalp samples are sequenced, resident alphabeta T cells of normal skin are also captured.

RNA, once extracted, was reverse transcribed into cDNA for use as the sequencing template. Measured with immunoSEQ multiplex PCR; TCRdb has only the in-frame clones, and not every one. The table shows about 97,000 clones, with 41% occurring only once. The germline V gene has CDR1 MDHEN and CDR2 SYDVKM. The CDR3 is 15 amino acids. After removal of 5 bases from V and 8 bases from J, the junction contained 8 bases not matched to a gene. This clone was observed a few times. The target antigen is unknown. From alopecia areata patients, lesional scalp punch biopsies and peripheral blood were collected. T lymphocytes (CD4+ and CD8+) were sorted from PBMCs.

This clonotype originated in a human donor with alopecia areata. The material sequenced was CD4+ T cells sorted from blood. The V and J genes are TRBV28 and TRBJ2-4, with TRBD2 identical over 11 bases. The CDR3: CASSPPGSGGDIQYF. In nucleotides, the CDR3 is TGTGCCAGCAGTCCCCCGGGTAGCGGGGGGGACATTCAGTACTTC.